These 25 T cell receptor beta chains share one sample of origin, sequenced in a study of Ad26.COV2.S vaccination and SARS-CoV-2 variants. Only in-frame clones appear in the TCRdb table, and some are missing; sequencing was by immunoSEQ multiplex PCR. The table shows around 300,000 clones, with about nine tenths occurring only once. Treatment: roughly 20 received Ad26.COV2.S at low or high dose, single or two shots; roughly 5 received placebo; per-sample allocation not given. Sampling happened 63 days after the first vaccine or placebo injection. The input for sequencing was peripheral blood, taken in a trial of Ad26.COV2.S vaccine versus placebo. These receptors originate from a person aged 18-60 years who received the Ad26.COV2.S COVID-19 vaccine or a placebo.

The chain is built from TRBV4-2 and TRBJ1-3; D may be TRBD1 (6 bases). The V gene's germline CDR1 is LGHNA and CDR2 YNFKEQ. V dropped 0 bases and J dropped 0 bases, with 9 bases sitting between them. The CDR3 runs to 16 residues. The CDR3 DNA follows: TGTGCCAGCAGCCAAGAAACAGGGTTCTCTGGAAACACCATATATTTT. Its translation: CASSQETGFSGNTIYF.

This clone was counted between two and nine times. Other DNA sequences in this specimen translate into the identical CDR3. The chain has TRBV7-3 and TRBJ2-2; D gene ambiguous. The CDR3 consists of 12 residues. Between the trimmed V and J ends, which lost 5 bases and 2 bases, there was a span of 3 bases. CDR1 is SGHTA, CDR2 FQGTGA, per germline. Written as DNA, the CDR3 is TGTGCCAGCAGCCTAAACACCGGGGAGCTGTTTTTT. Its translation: CASSLNTGELFF.

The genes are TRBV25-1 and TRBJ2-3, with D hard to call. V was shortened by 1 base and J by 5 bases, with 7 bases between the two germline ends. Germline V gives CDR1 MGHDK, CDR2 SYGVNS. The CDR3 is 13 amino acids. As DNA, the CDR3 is TGTGCCAGCAGTGAATTTGGCCGAGATACGCAGTATTTT. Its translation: CASSEFGRDTQYF. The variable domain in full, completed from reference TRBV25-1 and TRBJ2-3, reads EADIYQTPRYLVIGTGKKITLECSQTMGHDKMYWYQQDPGMELHLIHYSYGVNSTEKGDLSSESTVSRIRTEHFPLTLESARPSHTSQYLCASSEFGRDTQYFGPGTRLTVL.

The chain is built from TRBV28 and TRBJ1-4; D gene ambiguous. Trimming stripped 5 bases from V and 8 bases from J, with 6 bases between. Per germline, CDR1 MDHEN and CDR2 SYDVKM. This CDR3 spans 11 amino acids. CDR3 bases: TGTGCCAGCAGTCGAGGAGAAAAACTGTTTTTT. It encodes CASSRGEKLFF.

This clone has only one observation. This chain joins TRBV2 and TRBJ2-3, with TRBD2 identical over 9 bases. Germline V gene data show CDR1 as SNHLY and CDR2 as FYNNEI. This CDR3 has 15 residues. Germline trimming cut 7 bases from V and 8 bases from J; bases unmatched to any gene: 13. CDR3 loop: CASTLTSGESGTQYF. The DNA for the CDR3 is TGTGCCAGCACCTTGACTAGCGGAGAGTCGGGTACGCAGTATTTT.

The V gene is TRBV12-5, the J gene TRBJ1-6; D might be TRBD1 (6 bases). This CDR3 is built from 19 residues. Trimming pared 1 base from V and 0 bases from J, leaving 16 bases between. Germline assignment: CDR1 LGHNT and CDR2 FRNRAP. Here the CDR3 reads CASGLERRTASSYNSPLHF. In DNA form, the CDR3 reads TGTGCTAGTGGTTTGGAGCGAAGGACAGCGAGCTCCTATAATTCACCCCTCCACTTT. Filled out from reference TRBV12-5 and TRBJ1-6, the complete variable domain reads DARVTQTPRHKVTEMGQEVTMRCQPILGHNTVFWYRQTMMQGLELLAYFRNRAPLDDSGMPKDRFSAEMPDATLATLKIQPSEPRDSAVYFCASGLERRTASSYNSPLHFGNGTRLTVT.

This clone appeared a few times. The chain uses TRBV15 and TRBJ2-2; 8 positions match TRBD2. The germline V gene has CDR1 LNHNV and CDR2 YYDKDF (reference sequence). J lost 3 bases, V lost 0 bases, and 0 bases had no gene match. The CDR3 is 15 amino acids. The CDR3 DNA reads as TGTGCCACCAGCAGAGAGCGGGGGGACACCGGGGAGCTGTTTTTT. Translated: CATSRERGDTGELFF.

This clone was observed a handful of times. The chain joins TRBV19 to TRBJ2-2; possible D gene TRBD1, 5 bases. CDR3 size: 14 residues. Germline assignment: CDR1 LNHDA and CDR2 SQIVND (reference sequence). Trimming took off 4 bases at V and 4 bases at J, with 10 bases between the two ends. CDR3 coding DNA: TGTGCCAGTAGTACAAGGGGTGGCACCGGGGAGCTGTTTTTT. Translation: CASSTRGGTGELFF.

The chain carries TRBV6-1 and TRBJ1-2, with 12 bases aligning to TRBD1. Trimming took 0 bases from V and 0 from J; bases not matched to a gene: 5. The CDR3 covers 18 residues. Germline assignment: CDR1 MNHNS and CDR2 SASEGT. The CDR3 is CASSEAGTGGYANYGYTF. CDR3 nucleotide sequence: TGTGCCAGCAGTGAAGCCGGGACAGGGGGCTATGCTAACTATGGCTACACCTTC.

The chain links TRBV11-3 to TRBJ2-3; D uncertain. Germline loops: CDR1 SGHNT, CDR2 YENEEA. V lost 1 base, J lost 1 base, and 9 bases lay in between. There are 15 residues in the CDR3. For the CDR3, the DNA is TGTGCCAGCAGCTTAGGGTACCAGGGCACAGATACGCAGTATTTT. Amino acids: CASSLGYQGTDTQYF.

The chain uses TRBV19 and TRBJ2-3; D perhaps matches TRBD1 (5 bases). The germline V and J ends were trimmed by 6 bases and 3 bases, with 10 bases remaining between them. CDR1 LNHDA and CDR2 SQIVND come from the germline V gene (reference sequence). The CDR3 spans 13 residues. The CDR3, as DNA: TGTGCCAGTAGCCCCTCAGGGACAGATACGCAGTATTTT. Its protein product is CASSPSGTDTQYF.

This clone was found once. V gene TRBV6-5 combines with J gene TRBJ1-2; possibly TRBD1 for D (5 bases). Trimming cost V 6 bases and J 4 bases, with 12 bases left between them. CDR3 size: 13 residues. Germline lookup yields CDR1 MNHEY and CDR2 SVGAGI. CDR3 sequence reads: CASRTTGAYGYTF. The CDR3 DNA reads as TGTGCCAGCAGGACAACAGGAGCCTATGGCTACACCTTC.

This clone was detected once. The CDR3 bases are TGTGCCAGCAGCTCCCGCGGACGGGGAAGCACAGATACGCAGTATTTT. Translating gives CASSSRGRGSTDTQYF. The V and J genes are TRBV6-2 or TRBV6-3 and TRBJ2-3; tentatively, D is TRBD2 (5 bases). Germline CDR1 MNHEY, CDR2 SVGEGT. This CDR3 has 16 residues. V lost 6 bases to trimming and J lost 0 bases, with 16 bases between them.

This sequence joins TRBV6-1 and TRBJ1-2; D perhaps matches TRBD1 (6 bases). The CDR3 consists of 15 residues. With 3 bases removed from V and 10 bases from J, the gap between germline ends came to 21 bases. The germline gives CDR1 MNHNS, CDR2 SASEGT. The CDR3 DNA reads TGTGCCAGCAGTGAGCCCGCGTCGGGACACGATGACTACACCTTC. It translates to CASSEPASGHDDYTF.

CDR3 sequence: CASSLGDFDGYTF. CDR3 coding DNA: TGCGCCAGCAGCTTGGGGGATTTTGATGGCTACACCTTC. This chain joins TRBV5-1 and TRBJ1-2; no clear D. V lost 0 bases, J lost 6 bases, and 9 bases lay in between. The CDR3 is made up of 13 amino acids. Per germline, CDR1 SGHRS and CDR2 YFSETQ.

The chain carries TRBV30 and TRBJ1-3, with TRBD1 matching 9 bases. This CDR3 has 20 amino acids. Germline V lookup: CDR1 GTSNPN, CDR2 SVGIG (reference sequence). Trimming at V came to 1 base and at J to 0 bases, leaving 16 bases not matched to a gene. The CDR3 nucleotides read TGTGCCTGGAGTGGTCCTGGGACAGGGCCGACTTCGTACTCTGGAAACACCATATATTTT. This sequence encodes CAWSGPGTGPTSYSGNTIYF.

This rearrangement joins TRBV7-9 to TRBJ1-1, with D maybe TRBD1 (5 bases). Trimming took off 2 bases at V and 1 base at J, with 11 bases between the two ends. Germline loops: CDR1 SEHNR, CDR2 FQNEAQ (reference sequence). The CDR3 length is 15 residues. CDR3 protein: CASSLNGQGNTEAFF. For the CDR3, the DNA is TGTGCCAGCAGCTTAAACGGGCAGGGGAACACTGAAGCTTTCTTT.

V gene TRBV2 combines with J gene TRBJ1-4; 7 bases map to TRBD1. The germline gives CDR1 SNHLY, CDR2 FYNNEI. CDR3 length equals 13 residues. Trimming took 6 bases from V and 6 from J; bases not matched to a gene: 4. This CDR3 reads CASSRGTDEKLFF. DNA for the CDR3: TGTGCCAGCAGCCGCGGGACAGATGAAAAACTGTTTTTT.

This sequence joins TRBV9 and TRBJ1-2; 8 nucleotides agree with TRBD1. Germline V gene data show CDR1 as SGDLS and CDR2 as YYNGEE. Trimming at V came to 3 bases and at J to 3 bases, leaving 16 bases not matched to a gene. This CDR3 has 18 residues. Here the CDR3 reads CASSGSRTGIGSDYGYTF. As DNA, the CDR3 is TGTGCCAGCAGCGGATCACGGACAGGGATTGGTTCGGACTATGGCTACACCTTC.

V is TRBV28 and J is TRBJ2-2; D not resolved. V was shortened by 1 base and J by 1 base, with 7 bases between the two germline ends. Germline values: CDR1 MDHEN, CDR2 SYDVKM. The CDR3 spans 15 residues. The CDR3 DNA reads TGTGCCAGCAGTTTATCATCAGAGAACACCGGGGAGCTGTTTTTT. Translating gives CASSLSSENTGELFF.

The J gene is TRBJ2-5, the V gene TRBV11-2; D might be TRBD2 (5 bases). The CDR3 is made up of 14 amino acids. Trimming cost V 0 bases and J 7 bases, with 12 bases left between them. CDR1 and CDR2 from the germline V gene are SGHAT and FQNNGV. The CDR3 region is CASSLDQVGGTQYF. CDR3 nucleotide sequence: TGTGCCAGCAGCTTAGATCAAGTTGGAGGGACCCAGTACTTC.

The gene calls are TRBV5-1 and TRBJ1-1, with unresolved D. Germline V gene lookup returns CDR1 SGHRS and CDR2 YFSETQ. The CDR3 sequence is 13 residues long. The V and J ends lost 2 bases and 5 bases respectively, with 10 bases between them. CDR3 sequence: CASSFEGRTEAFF. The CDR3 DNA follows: TGCGCCAGCAGCTTCGAGGGCCGGACTGAAGCTTTCTTT. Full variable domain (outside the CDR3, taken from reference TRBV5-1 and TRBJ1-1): KAGVTQTPRYLIKTRGQQVTLSCSPISGHRSVSWYQQTPGQGLQFLFEYFSETQRNKGNFPGRFSGRQFSNSRSEMNVSTLELGDSALYLCASSFEGRTEAFFGQGTRLTVV.

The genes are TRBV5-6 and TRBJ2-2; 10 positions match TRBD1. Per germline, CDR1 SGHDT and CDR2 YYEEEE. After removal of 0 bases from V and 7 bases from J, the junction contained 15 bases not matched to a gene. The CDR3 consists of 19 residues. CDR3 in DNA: TGTGCCAGCAGCTTGGTTCTAGGACCGGACAGGGGGTTTGGCGGGGAGCTGTTTTTT. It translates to CASSLVLGPDRGFGGELFF. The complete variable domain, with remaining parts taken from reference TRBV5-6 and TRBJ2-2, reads DAGVTQSPTHLIKTRGQQVTLRCSPKSGHDTVSWYQQALGQGPQFIFQYYEEEERQRGNFPDRFSGHQFPNYSSELNVNALLLGDSALYLCASSLVLGPDRGFGGELFFGEGSRLTVL.

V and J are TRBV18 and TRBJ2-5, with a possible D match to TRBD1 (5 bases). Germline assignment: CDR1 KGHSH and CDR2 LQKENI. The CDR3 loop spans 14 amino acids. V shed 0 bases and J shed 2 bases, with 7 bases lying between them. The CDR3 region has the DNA TGTGCCAGCTCACCACCCACAGGACAAGAGACCCAGTACTTC. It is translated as CASSPPTGQETQYF.

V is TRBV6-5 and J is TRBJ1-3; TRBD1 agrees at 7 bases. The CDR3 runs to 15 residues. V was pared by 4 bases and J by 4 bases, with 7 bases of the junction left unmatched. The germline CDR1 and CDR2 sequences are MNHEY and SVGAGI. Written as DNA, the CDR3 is TGTGCCAGCAGTTCCACCGGGACAGCCGGAAACACCATATATTTT. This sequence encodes CASSSTGTAGNTIYF.